Presented here are 14 T cell receptor beta chains from one specimen sequenced in a study of early T cells in non-severe SARS-CoV-2 infection (TCRdb year 2021). The library relied on 5' RACE. The sequencer listed for this sample is NextSeq 500. In-frame beta chains were kept once TCRdb had trimmed the public reads at Q25 with fastp and called clones with MiXCR. Each CDR3 protein gets just one entry, which takes the most common genes and DNA from the rows behind it. The sample table contains about 76,000 distinct CDR3 sequences; only one count was recorded for about 10% of them. The ten largest clones add up to around 5% of the sample. Specimen: whole blood. These receptors were obtained from an adult who was a healthcare worker with PCR-confirmed SARS-CoV-2 infection or an uninfected control (not recorded which).

V gene TRBV6-5 combines with J gene TRBJ2-1, with D maybe TRBD1 (5 bases). V shed 6 bases and J shed 7 bases, with 10 bases lying between them. Germline V gene sequence: CDR1 MNHEY, CDR2 SVGAGI. The length of the CDR3 is 12 residues. This CDR3 is CASSKRQNEQFF. DNA of the CDR3: TGTGCCAGCAGCAAGCGACAGAATGAGCAGTTCTTC.

This clonotype showed up just a few times. The chain links TRBV5-6 to TRBJ1-2, with TRBD1 matching 7 bases. V lost 0 bases and J lost 4; bases outside the gene matches: 6. In germline, CDR1 is SGHDT, CDR2 YYEEEE. The CDR3 extends over 15 amino acids. DNA for the CDR3: TGTGCCAGCAGCTTGGAGACGAACAGGGGCTATGGCTACACCTTC. The encoded protein is CASSLETNRGYGYTF.

This sequence joins TRBV29-1 and TRBJ2-7, with a weak D call TRBD1 (7 bases). The ends were cut back, 7 bases at V and 2 bases at J, with 15 bases in the middle. The CDR3 runs to 13 residues. CDR1 SQVTM and CDR2 ANQGSEA come from the germline V gene. The CDR3 coding sequence is TGCAGCGGGGCGCGGGACAGCCCCTACGAGCAGTACTTC. Translation: CSGARDSPYEQYF.

This clonotype has only a few counts. The chain uses TRBV5-4 and TRBJ2-1, with a tentative D call TRBD2 (6 bases). CDR3 size: 12 residues. Between the trimmed V and J ends, which lost 4 bases and 4 bases, there was a span of 6 bases. CDR1 is SGHNT, CDR2 YYREEE, per germline (reference sequence). The chain's CDR3 is CASSRGYNEQFF. CDR3 nucleotide sequence: TGTGCCAGCAGCCGGGGGTACAATGAGCAGTTCTTC.

This clonotype was observed many times. The chain joins TRBV11-2 to TRBJ2-2; 8 bases map to TRBD1. Germline lookup yields CDR1 SGHAT and CDR2 FQNNGV. The ends lost 5 bases at V and 6 bases at J; junction bases unmatched: 2. The CDR3 is 13 amino acids. The CDR3 coding sequence is TGTGCCAGCAGCGTGGACAGGGCCGGGGAGCTGTTTTTT. Protein product: CASSVDRAGELFF.

This clonotype was picked up many times. The chain is built from TRBV5-1 and TRBJ2-6, with a possible D match to TRBD2 (5 bases). Germline V lookup: CDR1 SGHRS, CDR2 YFSETQ. This CDR3 has 16 amino acids. V was trimmed by 2 bases and J by 2 bases, leaving 11 bases between them. The CDR3 bases are TGCGCCAGCAGCTTAGAGGGTCTAACTGGGGCCAACGTCCTGACTTTC. Amino acids: CASSLEGLTGANVLTF.

This chain uses TRBV5-1 with TRBJ2-2; D is possibly TRBD1 or TRBD2 (5 bases each). From germline, CDR1 is SGHRS and CDR2 YFSETQ. The CDR3 is 15 amino acids. Trimming stripped 2 bases from V and 4 bases from J, with 12 bases between. The CDR3 DNA is TGCGCCAGCAGCTTCAGGGTGGCGGGCACCGGGGAGCTGTTTTTT. Residues: CASSFRVAGTGELFF.

In this sample, this clonotype turned up a few times. The rearrangement links TRBV14 to TRBJ1-2; D perhaps matches TRBD1 (6 bases). Germline CDR1 and CDR2: SGHDN and FVKESK. V gave up 3 bases and J gave up 4 bases, with 12 bases separating them. The CDR3 consists of 14 residues. DNA for the CDR3: TGTGCCAGCAGCCAGACGACAGGAATCTATGGCTACACCTTC. As protein: CASSQTTGIYGYTF.

This clonotype was found a few times. The rearrangement joins TRBV20-1 to TRBJ2-7; 12 nucleotides line up with TRBD1. J was trimmed by 6 bases and V by 3 bases; bases with no gene match: 6. The CDR3 spans 14 residues. The germline CDR1 and CDR2 sequences are DFQATT and SNEGSKA (reference sequence). The CDR3: CSASPGQGATEQYF. DNA of the CDR3: TGCAGTGCTAGCCCGGGACAGGGGGCGACCGAGCAGTACTTC.

The chain carries TRBV29-1 and TRBJ2-7; D call uncertain. This CDR3 comprises 11 residues. Germline V gene lookup returns CDR1 SQVTM and CDR2 ANQGSEA. Trimming shortened V by 6 bases and J by 2 bases, and 8 bases separated the two germline ends. The CDR3 here is CSVRLPYEQYF. The CDR3, as DNA: TGCAGCGTAAGACTTCCCTACGAGCAGTACTTC.

This clonotype was observed a handful of times. CDR3 nucleotides: TGTGCCAGCAGTAAGGGACTAGCGAGGGAGACCCAGTACTTC. Protein product: CASSKGLARETQYF. The J gene is TRBJ2-5, the V gene TRBV2; 10 bases are a match to TRBD2. V shed 5 bases and J 5 bases; nucleotides not matched to a gene: 5. The CDR3 totals 14 residues. Germline V gene data show CDR1 as SNHLY and CDR2 as FYNNEI. The full variable domain, its missing parts supplied by reference TRBV2 and TRBJ2-5, is EPEVTQTPSHQVTQMGQEVILRCVPISNHLYFYWYRQILGQKVEFLVSFYNNEISEKSEIFDDQFSVERPDGSNFTLKIRSTKLEDSAMYFCASSKGLARETQYFGPGTRLLVL.

The V and J genes are TRBV30 and TRBJ1-1; unclear D gene. There are 16 residues in the CDR3. V lost 2 bases and J lost 0, with 16 bases in between. Looked up from germline, CDR1 is GTSNPN and CDR2 is SVGIG (reference sequence). DNA of the CDR3: TGTGCCTGGAGTCATCCCCGGACGGCCATGAACACTGAAGCTTTCTTT. Amino acid sequence: CAWSHPRTAMNTEAFF.

This clonotype was seen repeatedly, ten times or more. The rearrangement uses TRBV6-6 and TRBJ1-1; D unclear. This CDR3 has 15 amino acids. The V end was cut by 6 bases, the J end by 1 base, with 15 bases between. Per germline, CDR1 MNHNY and CDR2 SVGAGI (reference sequence). CDR3 in DNA: TGTGCCAGCAGCCCTATTAAGCGGCAGAACACTGAAGCTTTCTTT. Translated, it gives CASSPIKRQNTEAFF.

This clonotype was recorded many times. The gene calls are TRBV12-3 or TRBV12-4 and TRBJ1-1, with D perhaps matching TRBD1 (5 bases). V dropped 6 bases and J dropped 3 bases, with 11 bases sitting between them. CDR3 length: 13 residues. CDR3 loop: CASSRTRDTEAFF. DNA for the CDR3: TGTGCCAGCAGCCGTACCAGGGACACTGAAGCTTTCTTT.